The sequence of this T cell receptor beta chain was determined in a study of T cells in Graves' hyperthyroidism and ophthalmopathy. Authors of the study amplified TCR beta CDR3 regions from RNA transcripts. A first-round RT-PCR of the TCR CDR3 used the HTBI primer set. TCRdb ran MiXCR on the multiplex PCR reads and lists one entry per CDR3 protein. The repertoire holds roughly 400,000 distinct CDR3 sequences, with around 14% as singletons. Investigators excluded patients with uncontrolled infection, other autoimmune disease, pregnancy or lactation. Any symptoms of ophthalmopathy came after the first hyperthyroidism diagnosis, from which the blood sample dates. PBMCs were obtained from over 8.5 ml fresh peripheral blood. This clonotype has at least ten counts. The V segment lost 3 bases and the J segment 10 bases; nucleotides outside the gene matches: 15. The length of the CDR3 is 16 residues.

Sample: blood. The source is a woman between 18 and 29 years old with Graves' hyperthyroidism that later progressed to Graves' ophthalmopathy. V usage is TRBV12-3 or TRBV12-4 and J usage is TRBJ2-1; 7 bases fit TRBD2. Here the CDR3 reads CASSFLGGSRLREQFF. The CDR3 DNA reads TGTGCCAGCAGTTTCTTGGGCGGGAGCAGGCTTCGGGAGCAGTTCTTC.